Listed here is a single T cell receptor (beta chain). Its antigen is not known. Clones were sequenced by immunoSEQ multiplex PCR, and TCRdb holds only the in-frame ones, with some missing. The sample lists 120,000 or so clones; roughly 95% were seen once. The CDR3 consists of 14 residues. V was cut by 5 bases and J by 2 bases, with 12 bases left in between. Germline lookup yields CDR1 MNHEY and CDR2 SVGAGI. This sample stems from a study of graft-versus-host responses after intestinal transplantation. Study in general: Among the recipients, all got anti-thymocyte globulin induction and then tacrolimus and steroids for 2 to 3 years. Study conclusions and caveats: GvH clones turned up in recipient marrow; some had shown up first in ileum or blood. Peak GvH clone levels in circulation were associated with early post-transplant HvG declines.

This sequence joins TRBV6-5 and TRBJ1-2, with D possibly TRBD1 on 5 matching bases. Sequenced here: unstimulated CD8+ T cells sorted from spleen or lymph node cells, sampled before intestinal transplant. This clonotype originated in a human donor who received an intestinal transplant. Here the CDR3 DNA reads TGTGCCAGCAGTCCAGACAGACGCAACTATGGCTACACCTTC. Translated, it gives CASSPDRRNYGYTF.